The rows below give T cell receptor beta chains drawn from one sample of a study of tumor-infiltrating lymphocytes in primary liver carcinoma. TCRdb itself ran the multiplex PCR reads through MiXCR, one entry per CDR3 protein. The sample includes about 330,000 distinct CDR3 sequences, around 60% of them seen just once. Sequencing used peripheral blood. The receptor source for this set is a man in his forties or fifties with primary liver carcinoma and hepatitis B virus infection. Each CDR3 is given with its conserved first and last residue.

j_call cdr3_length v_call cdr3_aa
TRBJ2-5 13 TRBV11-2 CASSSIPRETQYF
TRBJ1-1 15 TRBV10-3 CATRVGYMANTEAFF
TRBJ1-1 13 TRBV6-2/TRBV6-3 CVSRSTGMPEAFF
TRBJ2-1 15 TRBV25-1 CASNLAGGTYNEQFF
TRBJ2-2 14 TRBV6-1 CASVLAINTGELFF
TRBJ2-5 13 TRBV10-2 CASSEGGGETQYF
TRBJ2-3 21 TRBV5-1 CAISLAVTSGRRAGLKDTQYF
TRBJ2-1 14 TRBV6-5 CASRGLGSYNEQFF
TRBJ1-5 16 TRBV6-2/TRBV6-3 CASSYSVSRSNQPQHF
TRBJ2-3 13 TRBV28 CASSSGGTDTQYF
TRBJ2-3 15 TRBV11-2 CASSLGPKGTDMQYF
TRBJ2-7 13 TRBV11-2 CAGSPLGGSPQYF
TRBJ2-2 16 TRBV11-2 CASSPQTQANTGGLFF
TRBJ2-5 19 TRBV29-1 CSVDGLAGTGKIHQETQYF
TRBJ2-4 13 TRBV5-6 CASSAGSGNIQYF
TRBJ1-3 15 TRBV11-2 CASGPTGTPGNTIYF
TRBJ1-6 15 TRBV11-2 CAINSQYGVNSPLHF
TRBJ2-3 16 TRBV11-2 CASSLSYQGDVDTQYF
TRBJ2-3 13 TRBV11-2 CVSSFAEADTQYF
TRBJ1-5 15 TRBV28 CASSPPGFSNQPQHF
TRBJ2-7 12 TRBV18 CASSPYGAEQYF
TRBJ1-1 15 TRBV12-3/TRBV12-4 CASSLAGLGGTEAFF
TRBJ2-1 14 TRBV11-3 CASSHRDKNIEQFF
TRBJ2-1 15 TRBV11-2 CASITSGGAYNEQFF
TRBJ2-5 15 TRBV5-4 CAISSGLAVVETQYF
TRBJ2-1 15 TRBV10-3 CAISEYDSSHNEQFF
TRBJ2-3 16 TRBV6-5 CASRRQGSGYTDTQYF
TRBJ1-1 15 TRBV4-2 CASSQVQGMNTEAFF
TRBJ2-4 17 TRBV11-2 CASSIYQGEGTKNIQYF
TRBJ2-5 17 TRBV5-6 CASSMLGQGAGVETQYF
TRBJ2-1 14 TRBV7-8 CASNLERGFGEQFF
TRBJ2-2 12 TRBV5-1 CASSLDEGELFF
TRBJ1-2 13 TRBV12-3/TRBV12-4 CASTADSSYGYTF
TRBJ1-4 15 TRBV28 CASSSPGGLNEKLFF
TRBJ2-5 12 TRBV11-1 CASRKGRETQYF
TRBJ2-1 18 TRBV6-2/TRBV6-3 CAGSYLPRAKSSYNEQFF
TRBJ2-7 13 TRBV30 CAWGVKGGYEQYF
TRBJ2-5 15 TRBV29-1 CSVETDRGRAETQYF
TRBJ1-2 13 TRBV5-6 CASSLQGPYGYTF
TRBJ2-5 14 TRBV28 CASRVARGQETQYF
TRBJ2-3 15 TRBV20-1 CGARGLAGVLDTQYF
TRBJ2-1 15 TRBV5-4 CASSLRGSSYNGQFF
TRBJ2-3 15 TRBV24-1 CAISDLAGDTDTQYF
TRBJ2-7 13 TRBV5-5 CASSYRTGSEQYF
TRBJ2-3 17 TRBV24-1 CATSDLPRGEPTDTQYF
TRBJ2-1 16 TRBV11-2 CASSPRLSGSGNEQFF
TRBJ2-1 14 TRBV11-2 CASSLAGVSNKQFF
TRBJ1-2 15 TRBV11-1 CASSLAAEAIYDYTF
TRBJ2-7 14 TRBV11-2 CANSLGAATYEQYF
TRBJ2-1 15 TRBV6-2/TRBV6-3 CTSNPPNTNYNEQFF
TRBJ2-2 19 TRBV29-1 CSVGTSVRGRGLETGELFF
TRBJ2-7 11 TRBV25-1 CASSDRKQQYF
TRBJ1-1 15 TRBV4-3 CASSQERGQGVEAFF
TRBJ2-7 13 TRBV6-5 CASSYSGVGEQYF